This TCR beta chain was documented in a study of cytomegalovirus exposure and HLA in healthy donors. 60 Vbeta and 13 Jbeta primers were used in PCR. Per the original data handling: Later work found 80 million to 85 million unique TCR beta chains, with roughly 11 million shared. Method: immunoSEQ multiplex PCR; TCRdb's copy keeps in-frame clones and lacks some. V, J and clone size are those of that table, while D and trimming were read from the DNA. The sample totals 50,000 or so clones; its top ten clones hold roughly 9.6%. With 6 bases removed from V and 0 bases from J, the gap between germline ends came to 14 bases. The CDR3 runs to 15 residues. Germline V lookup: CDR1 SGHTA, CDR2 FQGTGA.

The TCR was taken from a man in his fifties or sixties in good health and CMV-seropositive. Sequencing was performed on PBMCs. This chain links TRBV7-3 with TRBJ1-1; a weak D match, TRBD1 (6 bases). The CDR3 coding sequence is TGTGCCAGCAGACCGCCCACAGGGTTGAACACTGAAGCTTTCTTT. Its translation: CASRPPTGLNTEAFF. Full variable domain (outside the CDR3, taken from reference TRBV7-3 and TRBJ1-1): GAGVSQTPSNKVTEKGKYVELRCDPISGHTALYWYRQSLGQGPEFLIYFQGTGAADDSGLPNDRFFAVRPEGSVSTLKIQRTERGDSAVYLCASRPPTGLNTEAFFGQGTRLTVV.